What follows are 9 T cell receptor beta chains derived from one specimen sequenced in a study of cytomegalovirus exposure and HLA in healthy donors. Researchers ran the PCR with 60 Vbeta and 13 Jbeta primers. The data were produced by immunoSEQ multiplex PCR, yet TCRdb's version contains in-frame clones alone and is incomplete. The data contain roughly 200,000 clones, about 10% of them seen just once; the ten biggest clones take up approximately 1.5%. Sequenced: PBMCs. The receptors shown here come from a woman aged 25 to 45 in good health and CMV-seropositive.

This chain joins TRBV7-8 and TRBJ2-6, with 12 bases aligning to TRBD2. The V gene end was trimmed by 3 bases and the J gene end by 3 bases; junction bases not matched to a gene: 9. This CDR3 is 19 amino acids long. Germline V gene sequence: CDR1 SGHVS, CDR2 FQNEAQ. The CDR3 DNA follows: TGTGCCAGCAGCTTCAACCTACTAGCGGGAGGTTTTGGGGCCAACGTCCTGACTTTC. Translated, it gives CASSFNLLAGGFGANVLTF.

The chain carries TRBV7-9 and TRBJ1-1; 8 bases agree with TRBD1. The ends lost 5 bases at V and 6 bases at J; junction bases unmatched: 8. The CDR3 is 14 residues long. Germline lookup yields CDR1 SEHNR and CDR2 FQNEAQ (reference sequence). CDR3 bases: TGTGCCAGCAGCGACACAGGGGGAGTGGCTGAAGCTTTCTTT. It codes for CASSDTGGVAEAFF.

The chain has TRBV2 and TRBJ2-3, with a tentative D call TRBD2 (5 bases). This CDR3 region has 15 residues. The V gene lost 7 bases and the J gene lost 0 bases, with 14 bases spanning the gap. Germline assignment: CDR1 SNHLY and CDR2 FYNNEI. The CDR3 protein is CASIGVAISTDTQYF. In nucleotides, the CDR3 is TGTGCCAGCATAGGTGTAGCGATTAGCACAGATACGCAGTATTTT.

The chain couples TRBV14 to TRBJ2-3, with a possible D match to TRBD2 (5 bases). Looked up from germline, CDR1 is SGHDN and CDR2 is FVKESK. The CDR3 runs 17 residues. Trimming removed 6 bases at V and 2 bases at J, with 21 bases between. Here the CDR3 reads CASSRGLASPITDTQYF. Here the CDR3 DNA reads TGTGCCAGCAGTCGAGGGCTAGCAAGCCCTATCACAGATACGCAGTATTTT.

There are a few counts of this clone. This chain uses TRBV5-6 with TRBJ2-3; 13 nucleotides line up with TRBD2. CDR1 is SGHDT and CDR2 is YYEEEE in the germline V gene. The trim removed 2 bases at V and 4 bases at J, leaving 10 bases unmatched. CDR3 size: 18 residues. The CDR3 DNA is TGTGCCAGCAGCTTCGGACTAGCGGGAGTAATTTTTGCAGATACGCAGTATTTT. Translated: CASSFGLAGVIFADTQYF.

The V call is TRBV6-5, the J call TRBJ2-5; no definite D call. V was trimmed by 1 base and J by 0 bases, leaving 6 bases between them. Per germline, CDR1 MNHEY and CDR2 SVGAGI. This CDR3 is 14 amino acids long. The CDR3 protein is CASSYYYDQETQYF. As DNA, the CDR3 is TGTGCCAGCAGTTACTACTACGACCAAGAGACCCAGTACTTC.

This clone was detected a few times. J is TRBJ1-1 and V is TRBV30; D not certain. The length of the CDR3 is 13 residues. Germline lookup yields CDR1 GTSNPN and CDR2 SVGIG (reference sequence). The V end lost 1 base, the J end lost 1 base, and 7 bases lay between the germline ends. The CDR3 region has the DNA TGTGCCTGGAGTGGGGAGAAGAACACTGAAGCTTTCTTT. This sequence encodes CAWSGEKNTEAFF.

The chain employs TRBV30 and TRBJ2-7, with 9 nucleotides matching TRBD1. Germline V gene sequence: CDR1 GTSNPN, CDR2 SVGIG (reference sequence). CDR3 length: 14 residues. After removal of 2 bases from V and 3 bases from J, the junction contained 5 bases not matched to a gene. CDR3: CAWSLDRGSYEQYF. Here the CDR3 DNA reads TGTGCCTGGAGTCTGGACAGGGGAAGCTACGAGCAGTACTTC.

CDR3 sequence: CAISEPGQGAKGYTF. The CDR3 DNA reads TGTGCCATCAGTGAGCCGGGACAGGGGGCCAAAGGCTACACCTTC. The J gene is TRBJ1-2, the V gene TRBV10-3; 12 nucleotides line up with TRBD1. Germline V gene data show CDR1 as ENHRY and CDR2 as SYGVKD. This CDR3 spans 15 amino acids. V dropped 2 bases and J dropped 8; count of bases not matched to a gene: 6.